The entry below gives a single T cell receptor (beta chain) sequence along with its context. Its antigen remains unknown. This record comes from a study of blood T cells in healthy people across ages. Deletions cut 6 bases from V and 1 base from J, with 12 bases between. CDR1 MNHEY and CDR2 SMNVEV come from the germline V gene (reference sequence). This CDR3 has 15 residues. For the second PCR, which ran for about 7 to 11 cycles, a sample-barcoded 5' primer and a J-beta primer mix were used. Via MiXCR, TCRdb re-called the 5' RACE reads, giving one row per CDR3 protein. The sample yields around 1,100,000 distinct CDR3 sequences, around two fifths seen once. Findings and limits, study-wide: Aged donors had fewer naive CD4+ cells and lower diversity than long-lived donors.

The sequence derives from a man between 18 and 35 years old in good health. Sequences were obtained from blood. The chain couples TRBV27 to TRBJ2-2; TRBD1 might be the D (6 bases). CDR3 protein: CASSYRVQNTGELFF. In nucleotides, the CDR3 is TGTGCCAGCAGCTACAGGGTCCAGAACACCGGGGAGCTGTTTTTT.